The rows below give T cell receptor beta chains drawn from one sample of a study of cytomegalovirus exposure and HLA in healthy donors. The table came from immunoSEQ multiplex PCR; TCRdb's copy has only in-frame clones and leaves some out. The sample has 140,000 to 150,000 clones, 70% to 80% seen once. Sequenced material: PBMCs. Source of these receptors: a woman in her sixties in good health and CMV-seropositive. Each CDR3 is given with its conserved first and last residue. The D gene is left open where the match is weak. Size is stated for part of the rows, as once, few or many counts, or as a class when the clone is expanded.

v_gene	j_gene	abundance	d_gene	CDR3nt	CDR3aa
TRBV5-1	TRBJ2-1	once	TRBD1	TGCGCCAGCAGCTTGGATTCCGGGACAGGGCTCTACAATGAGCAGTTCTTC	CASSLDSGTGLYNEQFF
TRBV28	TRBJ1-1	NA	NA	TGTGCCAGCCCCCCCTCATCAGGGCGGCCTGAAGCTTTCTTT	CASPPSSGRPEAFF
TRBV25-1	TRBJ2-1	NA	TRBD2	TGTGCCAGCAGTGAACTAAGTAGCGGGAGTAGGGATGAGCAGTTCTTC	CASSELSSGSRDEQFF
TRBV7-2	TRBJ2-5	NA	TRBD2	TGTGCCAGCAGCCGAGTTGTAGCGGGACTCCAAGAGACCCAGTACTTC	CASSRVVAGLQETQYF
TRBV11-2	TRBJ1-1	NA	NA	TGTGCCAGCAGCTTAGTTCGGGGAAGAGGCGCTGAAGCTTTCTTT	CASSLVRGRGAEAFF
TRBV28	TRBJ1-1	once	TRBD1	TGTGCCAGCAGTGCACCCAGGGACAGGGGAGCTTTCTTT	CASSAPRDRGAFF
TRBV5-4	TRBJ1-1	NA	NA	TGTGCCAGCAGCTTGGATTGGGAGGGCACTGAAGCTTTCTTT	CASSLDWEGTEAFF
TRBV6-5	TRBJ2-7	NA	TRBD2	TGTGCCAGCAACCGGGCGGGAGGAAAGGACGAGCAGTACTTC	CASNRAGGKDEQYF
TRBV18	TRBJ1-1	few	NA	TGTGCCAGCTCACCACTATCGGGTGCCCTCACTGAAGCTTTCTTT	CASSPLSGALTEAFF
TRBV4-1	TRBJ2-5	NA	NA	TGCGCCAGCAGCCAAGGGGTTCTGGGGGGAGAGACCCAGTACTTC	CASSQGVLGGETQYF
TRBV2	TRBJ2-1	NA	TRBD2	TGTGCCAGCAGGGGACTAGCAGATTACTACAATGAGCAGTTCTTC	CASRGLADYYNEQFF
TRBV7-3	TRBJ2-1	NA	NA	TGTGCCAGCAGCTTGAAGGGGTTTACCGCCTACAATGAGCAGTTCTTC	CASSLKGFTAYNEQFF
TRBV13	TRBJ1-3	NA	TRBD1	TGTGCCAGCAGCTTAGGGGACAGGGCTGGAAACACCATATATTTT	CASSLGDRAGNTIYF
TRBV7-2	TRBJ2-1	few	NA	TGTGCCAGCAGCCAGGGCCAAAATGAGCAGTTCTTC	CASSQGQNEQFF
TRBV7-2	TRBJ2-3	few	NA	TGTGCATCGGCGGGACTCACAGATACGCAGTATTTT	CASAGLTDTQYF
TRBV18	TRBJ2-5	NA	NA	TGTGCCAGCTCACTCCTACAGGGTGGCCAAGAGACCCAGTACTTC	CASSLLQGGQETQYF
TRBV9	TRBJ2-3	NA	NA	TGTGCCAGCAGCTGGGACTCATCCACAGATACGCAGTATTTT	CASSWDSSTDTQYF
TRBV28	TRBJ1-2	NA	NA	TGTGCCAGCAGTCCGGGCGGGGCAGGCAATGGCTACACCTTC	CASSPGGAGNGYTF
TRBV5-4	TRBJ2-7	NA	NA	TGTGCCAGCAGCTTGGGATGGACAGAGGGCTACGAGCAGTACTTC	CASSLGWTEGYEQYF
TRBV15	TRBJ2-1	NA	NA	TGTGCCACCCAGCCTAGCGAGGGCCATGAGCAGTTCTTC	CATQPSEGHEQFF
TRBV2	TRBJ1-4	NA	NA	TGTGCCACCCGGCGGGCCACGGGTGAAAAACTGTTTTTT	CATRRATGEKLFF
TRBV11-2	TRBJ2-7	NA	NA	TGTGCCAGCAGCTTAGCTCGGGACTTCGGCCCCTACTACGAGCAGTACTTC	CASSLARDFGPYYEQYF
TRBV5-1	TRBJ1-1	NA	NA	TGCGCCAGCAGTCGGGACAATCCGAACACTGAAGCTTTCTTT	CASSRDNPNTEAFF
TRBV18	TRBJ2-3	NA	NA	TGTGCCAGCTCGAGAGACAGGGATACGCAGTATTTT	CASSRDRDTQYF
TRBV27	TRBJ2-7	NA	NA	TGTGCCAGCAGGTTGTGGGGGGAGTCCTCCTACGAGCAGTACTTC	CASRLWGESSYEQYF
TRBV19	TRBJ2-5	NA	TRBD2	TGTGCCAGTAGTGGCCCGTCGCGCGGGAGGGCCCTCAGCGAGACCCAGTACTTC	CASSGPSRGRALSETQYF
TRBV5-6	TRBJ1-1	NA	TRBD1	TGTGCCAGCAGCGTGTTCCGGGACAGGGGGAAGAACACTGAAGCTTTCTTT	CASSVFRDRGKNTEAFF
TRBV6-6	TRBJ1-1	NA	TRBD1	TGTGCCAGCAGTTTTCGGGACAGTGATAATACTGAAGCTTTCTTT	CASSFRDSDNTEAFF
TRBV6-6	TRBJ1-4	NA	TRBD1	TGTGCCAGCAGACCGTCCGGGACAGACAATGAAAAACTGTTTTTT	CASRPSGTDNEKLFF
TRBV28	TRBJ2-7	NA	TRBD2	TGTGCCAGCATACGCGGCGGGGGAACCTACGAGCAGTACTTC	CASIRGGGTYEQYF
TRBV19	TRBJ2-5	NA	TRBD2	TGTGCCAGTAGACAAAGACTAGCGCTCCTCGGAGAGACCCAGTACTTC	CASRQRLALLGETQYF
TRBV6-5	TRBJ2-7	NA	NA	TGTGCCAGCCAGCACCGGTCGCCAGCGGCCTACGAGCAGTACTTC	CASQHRSPAAYEQYF
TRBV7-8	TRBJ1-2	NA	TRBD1	TGTGCCAGCAGCTTAACGGACAGGGGCTCGACCTATGGCTACACCTTC	CASSLTDRGSTYGYTF
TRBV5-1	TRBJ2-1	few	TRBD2	TGCGCCAGCAGCCCCCGGGAGGGGAGCTCCTACAATGAGCAGTTCTTC	CASSPREGSSYNEQFF
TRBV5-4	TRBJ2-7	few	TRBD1	TGTGCCAGCAGCTTTGGGACAGGGGGCGGGGAGCAGTACTTC	CASSFGTGGGEQYF
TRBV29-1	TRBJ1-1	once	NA	TGCAGCGTTGAAGAAAACCCGAGGGCTGAAGCTTTCTTT	CSVEENPRAEAFF
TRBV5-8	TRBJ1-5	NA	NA	TGTGCCAGCAGCTTGGTCCCAGGTAGCAATCAGCCCCAGCATTTT	CASSLVPGSNQPQHF
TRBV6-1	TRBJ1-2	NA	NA	TGTGCCACAGGGTACAGGGACGGTGGCTACACCTTC	CATGYRDGGYTF
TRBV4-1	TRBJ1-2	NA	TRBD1	TGCGCCAGCAGCCTGGGACAGGAAAACTATGGCTACACCTTC	CASSLGQENYGYTF
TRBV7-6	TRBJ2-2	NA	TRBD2	TGTGCCAGCAGCTTACGACTAGCCGCGAACACCGGGGAGCTGTTTTTT	CASSLRLAANTGELFF
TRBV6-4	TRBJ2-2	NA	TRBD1	TGTGCCAGCAGTGATGGGGGACAGGGGTCCGGGGAGCTGTTTTTT	CASSDGGQGSGELFF
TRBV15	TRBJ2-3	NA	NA	TGTGCCACCAGCACCGGCACAGATACGCAGTATTTT	CATSTGTDTQYF
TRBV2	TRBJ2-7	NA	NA	TGTGCCAGCAGTGAAGGCGCTACCTACGAGCAGTACTTC	CASSEGATYEQYF
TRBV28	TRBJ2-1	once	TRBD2	TGTGCCAGCAGTCGGAGCGGGAGCAGCGGCAATGAGCAGTTCTTC	CASSRSGSSGNEQFF
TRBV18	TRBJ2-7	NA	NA	TGTGCCAGCTCCCCGGGGATCGGGCCGGCGTACGAGCAGTACTTC	CASSPGIGPAYEQYF
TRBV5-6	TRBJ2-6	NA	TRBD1	TGTGCCAGCAGCTTGGTTCCACAGGGGATCCCTGGGGCCAACGTCCTGACTTTC	CASSLVPQGIPGANVLTF
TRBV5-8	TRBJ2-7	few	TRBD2	TGTGCCAGCAGCAAACAGCGGGAGAAGCGGTACGAGCAGTACTTC	CASSKQREKRYEQYF
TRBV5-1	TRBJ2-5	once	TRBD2	TGCGCCAGCAGCCCCCCGCTAGCGGACCAAGAGACCCAGTACTTC	CASSPPLADQETQYF
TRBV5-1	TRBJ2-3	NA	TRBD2	TGCGCCAGCAGGCGTTCGGGAGGTTCCTCTAGCACAGATACGCAGTATTTT	CASRRSGGSSSTDTQYF
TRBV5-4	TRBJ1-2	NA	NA	TGTGCCAGCAGCTTGGTCCCAGGCTATGGCTACACCTTC	CASSLVPGYGYTF
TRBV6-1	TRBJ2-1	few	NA	TGTGCCAGCAATCTAGACGTCCCGCGAGTGTTCTTC	CASNLDVPRVFF
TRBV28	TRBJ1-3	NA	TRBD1	TGTGCCAGCCGCAGGGGGAGTGGAAACACCATATATTTT	CASRRGSGNTIYF
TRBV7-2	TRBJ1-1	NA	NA	TGTGCCAGCAGCCCCAGAGGCGTTGGGACTGAAGCTTTCTTT	CASSPRGVGTEAFF
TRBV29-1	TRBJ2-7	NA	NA	TGCAGCGTTGGAAGGGGAACCTACGAGCAGTACTTC	CSVGRGTYEQYF
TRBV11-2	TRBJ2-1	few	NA	TGTGCCAGCAGCTTAGATCGACGGGGAGGCAATGAGCAGTTCTTC	CASSLDRRGGNEQFF
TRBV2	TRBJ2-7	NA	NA	TGTGCCAGCAGGGAACGGTCCTACGAGCAGTACTTC	CASRERSYEQYF
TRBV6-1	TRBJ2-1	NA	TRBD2	TGTGCCAGCAGTGGGATAGCGGGAGCTCACAATGAGCAGTTCTTC	CASSGIAGAHNEQFF
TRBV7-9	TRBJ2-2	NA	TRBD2	TGTGCCAGCAGTTTTAGCGGGAGGACTACCGGGGAGCTGTTTTTT	CASSFSGRTTGELFF
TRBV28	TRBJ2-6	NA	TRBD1	TGTGCCAGTAAAGTACCGGGACAGGGTGGATCTGGGGCCAACGTCCTGACTTTC	CASKVPGQGGSGANVLTF
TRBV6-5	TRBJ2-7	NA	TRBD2	TGTGCCAGCAGTTACCAGGGACTAGCGACCTACGAGCAGTACTTC	CASSYQGLATYEQYF